Listed below are T cell receptor beta chains from one sample, sequenced in a study of blood T cell repertoires in COVID-19. Using immunoSEQ multiplex PCR, the repertoire was profiled, and TCRdb retains in-frame clones only, with some absent. The data show 70,000 to 80,000 clones, with about 86% seen just once and approximately 12% held by the top ten. Sequencing was done on a sample of peripheral blood. The receptors were sampled from a human donor in a cohort sampled during active COVID-19. Both conserved end residues are part of each CDR3. D genes are given only for firm matches. Clone size appears in some rows only: once, few, many, or a class for an expanded clone.

NA 13 NA TRBJ2-7 TRBV2 CASSAELSYEQYF TGTGCCAGCAGTGCGGAGCTCTCCTACGAGCAGTACTTC
NA 15 NA TRBJ2-6 TRBV18 CASSPTGAGANVLTF TGTGCCAGCTCACCAACAGGAGCTGGGGCCAACGTCCTGACTTTC
TRBD1 14 NA TRBJ1-5 TRBV30 CAWSVQGAGQPQHF TGTGCCTGGAGTGTGCAGGGGGCAGGTCAGCCCCAGCATTTT
TRBD1 14 few TRBJ1-2 TRBV28 CASRPGQENYGYTF TGTGCCAGCAGGCCGGGACAGGAGAACTATGGCTACACCTTC
NA 14 NA TRBJ2-5 TRBV10-3 CAISDSRGQETQYF TGTGCCATCAGTGATTCGCGGGGACAAGAGACCCAGTACTTC
NA 13 NA TRBJ1-1 TRBV19 CASSMWGGAEAFF TGTGCCAGTAGTATGTGGGGGGGTGCTGAAGCTTTCTTT
TRBD1 15 NA TRBJ2-1 TRBV5-4 CASSMTGESYNEQFF TGTGCCAGCAGCATGACAGGGGAATCCTACAATGAGCAGTTCTTC
TRBD1 13 NA TRBJ2-3 TRBV27 CASRRTGTDTQYF TGTGCCAGCAGACGGACAGGGACAGATACGCAGTATTTT
NA 14 NA TRBJ2-5 TRBV3-1/TRBV3-2 CASSPTGGQETQYF TGTGCCAGCAGTCCGACAGGCGGACAAGAGACCCAGTACTTC
NA 12 NA TRBJ1-2 TRBV12-3/TRBV12-4 CASSWEDYGYTF TGTGCCAGCAGCTGGGAGGACTATGGCTACACCTTC
NA 13 NA TRBJ2-2 TRBV29-1 CSVGVQNTGELFF TGCAGCGTTGGAGTGCAGAACACCGGGGAGCTGTTTTTT
TRBD1 16 NA TRBJ2-2 TRBV25-1 CASSGHRDRDTGELFF TGTGCCAGCAGTGGTCACCGGGACAGGGACACCGGGGAGCTGTTTTTT
TRBD2 16 NA TRBJ2-7 TRBV7-9 CASSATTTSGGHEQYF TGTGCCAGCAGCGCCACTACGACTAGCGGGGGGCACGAGCAGTACTTC
TRBD1 16 NA TRBJ2-3 TRBV30 CAGTKGQGYDTDTQYF TGTGCCGGCACGAAGGGACAGGGATATGATACAGATACGCAGTATTTT
TRBD1 12 few TRBJ2-7 TRBV30 CAWGTGAGEQYF TGTGCCTGGGGGACAGGGGCGGGCGAGCAGTACTTC
TRBD1 15 NA TRBJ2-3 TRBV5-1 CASSFTGGGTDTQYF TGCGCCAGCAGCTTTACAGGGGGTGGGACAGATACGCAGTATTTT